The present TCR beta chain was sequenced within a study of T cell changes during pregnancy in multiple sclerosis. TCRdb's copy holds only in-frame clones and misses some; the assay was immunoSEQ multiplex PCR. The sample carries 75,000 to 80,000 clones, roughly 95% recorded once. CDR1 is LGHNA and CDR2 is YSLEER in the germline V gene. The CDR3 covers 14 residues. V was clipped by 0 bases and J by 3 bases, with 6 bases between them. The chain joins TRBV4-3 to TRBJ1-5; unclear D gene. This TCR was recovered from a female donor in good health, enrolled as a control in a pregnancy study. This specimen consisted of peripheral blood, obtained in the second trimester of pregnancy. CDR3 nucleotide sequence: TGCGCCAGCAGCCAAGAGCCTAACAATCAGCCCCAGCATTTT. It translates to CASSQEPNNQPQHF.